One sample yielded the 16 T cell receptor beta chains listed below, sequenced in a study of human T cells and chemical hapten exposure (dated by TCRdb to the early 2020s). The protocol used for the library was RACE. Reads for this sample came from a NextSeq 500. Through fastp at Q25 and MiXCR, TCRdb rebuilt clones from the public reads, retaining in-frame beta chains. Duplicate CDR3 protein sequences are folded into a single record with the most common DNA and genes. This sample gives around 330,000 distinct CDR3 sequences in total; around 5% of them show up just once. The ten top clones hold more than 8% of the sample. The meaning of the sample's time point label: pre-sensitization, week 0. The treatment or condition label of this sample denotes: therapeutic diphenylcyclopropenone sensitization with weekly scalp DPC. The material was whole blood, obtained in connection with sensitization to the hapten diphenylcyclopropenone (DPC). The receptors here all came from a woman aged 18-35 years with alopecia areata. Some clones in this sample may be carry-over from other donors' samples.

This clonotype was recorded at least ten times. CDR3 loop: CASSPRQGNYGYTF. CDR3 in DNA: TGTGCCAGCAGCCCCCGACAGGGAAACTATGGCTACACCTTC. V gene TRBV7-2 combines with J gene TRBJ1-2; TRBD1 agrees at 7 bases. J gave up 2 bases and V 5 bases, and 5 bases lay outside the gene matches. This CDR3 region has 14 residues. Germline CDR1 is SGHTA and CDR2 is FQGNSA.

This clonotype was seen more than once but under ten times. This CDR3 reads CASSFSLVTDRRYF. The CDR3 DNA sequence: TGTGCCAGCAGCTTTTCCCTCGTGACAGACCGACGATACTTC. The chain employs TRBV7-2 and TRBJ2-4, with D possibly being TRBD1 (5 bases). Germline CDR1 is SGHTA and CDR2 is FQGNSA. V lost 3 bases, J lost 16 bases, and 22 bases lay in between. CDR3 length: 14 residues.

Ten or more counts support this clonotype. The chain uses TRBV3-1 and TRBJ1-4; 7 nucleotides align to TRBD1. This CDR3 has 14 amino acids. V lost 5 bases to trimming and J lost 6 bases; unmatched junction nucleotides: 6. Germline V gives CDR1 LGHDT, CDR2 YNNKEL (reference sequence). The CDR3 reads CASSIPGGHEKLFF. CDR3 in DNA: TGTGCCAGCAGCATCCCAGGGGGGCATGAAAAACTGTTTTTT.

V usage is TRBV2 and J usage is TRBJ2-3; D perhaps matches TRBD2 (5 bases). V was pared by 7 bases and J by 5 bases, with 13 bases between. Germline V lookup: CDR1 SNHLY, CDR2 FYNNEI. The CDR3 spans 13 residues. CDR3 bases: TGTGCCAGCACTGAGGGAGAAGAAGATACGCAGTATTTT. Translation: CASTEGEEDTQYF.

This clonotype was seen many times. The V and J genes are TRBV13 and TRBJ2-3; the D is unclear. Trimming shortened V by 5 bases and J by 3 bases, and 18 bases separated the two germline ends. Germline CDR1 and CDR2: PRHDT and FYEKMQ (reference sequence). CDR3 length equals 16 residues. CDR3 sequence reads: CASSRRASPLTDTQYF. Here the CDR3 DNA reads TGTGCCAGCAGCCGTCGAGCCAGTCCCTTAACAGATACGCAGTATTTT.

The chain recombines TRBV6-5 with TRBJ1-2; D ambiguous. V dropped 10 bases and J dropped 4 bases, with 4 bases sitting between them. Germline V gene lookup returns CDR1 MNHEY and CDR2 SVGAGI. The CDR3 has 9 amino acids. CDR3 loop: CAIPYGYTF. In nucleotides, the CDR3 is TGTGCCATCCCCTATGGCTACACCTTC.

The chain has TRBV6-5 and TRBJ2-1; D perhaps matches TRBD1 (6 bases). CDR1 is MNHEY and CDR2 is SVGAGI in the germline V gene. V was clipped by 3 bases and J by 7 bases, with 13 bases between them. The CDR3 spans 14 residues. The CDR3 DNA sequence: TGTGCCAGCAGTTATACCGACAGGTGGAATGAGCAGTTCTTC. Protein sequence: CASSYTDRWNEQFF.

This clonotype has only a few counts. The rearrangement joins TRBV10-3 to TRBJ2-3, with 11 bases aligning to TRBD2. The V gene's germline CDR1 is ENHRY and CDR2 SYGVKD. The trim removed 4 bases at V and 1 base at J, leaving 1 base unmatched. CDR3 size: 15 residues. The CDR3 nucleotides are TGTGCCATCAGTGGTAGCGGGGGGGGCACAGATACGCAGTATTTT. Its protein is CAISGSGGGTDTQYF.

The chain uses TRBV3-1 and TRBJ1-4; no clear D. The CDR3 covers 15 residues. Germline loops: CDR1 LGHDT, CDR2 YNNKEL (reference sequence). Trimming took off 3 bases at V and 4 bases at J, with 12 bases between the two ends. CDR3 DNA: TGTGCCAGCAGCCAGGAGACGGTCCGTAATGAAAAACTGTTTTTT. Translating gives CASSQETVRNEKLFF.

The J gene is TRBJ2-7, the V gene TRBV11-2; D is ambiguous. In germline, CDR1 is SGHAT, CDR2 FQNNGV. Trimming stripped 2 bases from V and 2 bases from J, with 19 bases between. This CDR3 has 17 amino acids. DNA for the CDR3: TGTGCCAGCAGCTTAAAGTCCGGTTATTTGATTCCCTACGAGCAGTACTTC. It yields the protein CASSLKSGYLIPYEQYF.

This clonotype was detected many times. The rearrangement links TRBV5-1 to TRBJ1-2, with TRBD1 matching over 8 bases. This CDR3 has 14 amino acids. The germline CDR1 and CDR2 sequences are SGHRS and YFSETQ. V shed 5 bases and J 6 bases; nucleotides not matched to a gene: 9. The CDR3 here is CASSDGQGGDGYTF. The CDR3, as DNA: TGCGCCAGCAGTGATGGACAGGGCGGAGATGGCTACACCTTC. Filled out from reference TRBV5-1 and TRBJ1-2, the complete variable domain reads KAGVTQTPRYLIKTRGQQVTLSCSPISGHRSVSWYQQTPGQGLQFLFEYFSETQRNKGNFPGRFSGRQFSNSRSEMNVSTLELGDSALYLCASSDGQGGDGYTFGSGTRLTVV.

This clonotype was picked up many times. This sequence joins TRBV12-3 or TRBV12-4 and TRBJ1-2; the D gene is possibly TRBD1 (5 bases). Trimming shortened V by 5 bases and J by 4 bases, and 17 bases separated the two germline ends. This CDR3 has 15 residues. The CDR3 is CASSPEKTAIYGYTF. CDR3 DNA: TGTGCCAGCAGTCCGGAAAAGACAGCCATCTATGGCTACACCTTC.

J is TRBJ2-1 and V is TRBV5-5, with TRBD1 as a possible D gene (6 bases). The CDR3 consists of 15 residues. Germline CDR1 and CDR2: SGHKS and YYEKEE (reference sequence). Trimming shortened V by 4 bases and J by 7 bases, and 18 bases separated the two germline ends. The CDR3 reads CASSTLGGATNEQFF. In nucleotides, the CDR3 is TGTGCCAGCAGCACCCTAGGGGGAGCCACTAATGAGCAGTTCTTC. Complete variable domain (other parts from reference TRBV5-5 and TRBJ2-1): DAGVTQSPTHLIKTRGQQVTLRCSPISGHKSVSWYQQVLGQGPQFIFQYYEKEERGRGNFPDRFSARQFPNYSSELNVNALLLGDSALYLCASSTLGGATNEQFFGPGTRLTVL.

This clonotype was observed at least ten times. The rearrangement uses TRBV5-5 and TRBJ1-1; D remains ambiguous. Trimming took 1 base from V and 0 from J, leaving 7 bases between them. The germline CDR1 and CDR2 sequences are SGHKS and YYEKEE (reference sequence). This CDR3 comprises 14 residues. Here the CDR3 reads CASSLTDMNTEAFF. CDR3 bases: TGTGCCAGCAGCTTGACAGACATGAACACTGAAGCTTTCTTT.

The chain employs TRBV5-6 and TRBJ2-7, with D perhaps matching TRBD1 (6 bases). Looked up from germline, CDR1 is SGHDT and CDR2 is YYEEEE. Trimming shortened V by 4 bases and J by 4 bases, and 18 bases separated the two germline ends. There are 15 residues in the CDR3. CDR3 sequence: CASSEGSQGRYEQYF. The DNA of the CDR3 is TGTGCCAGCAGCGAGGGGTCACAGGGTCGGTACGAGCAGTACTTC. The full variable domain, rest sourced from reference TRBV5-6 and TRBJ2-7, is DAGVTQSPTHLIKTRGQQVTLRCSPKSGHDTVSWYQQALGQGPQFIFQYYEEEERQRGNFPDRFSGHQFPNYSSELNVNALLLGDSALYLCASSEGSQGRYEQYFGPGTRLTVT.

This clonotype has ten or more counts. The CDR3 spells CASSLRQGAGGYTF. As DNA, the CDR3 is TGTGCCAGCAGTTTAAGACAGGGGGCAGGTGGCTACACCTTC. V usage is TRBV27 and J usage is TRBJ1-2, with 10 bases aligning to TRBD1. V lost 2 bases, J lost 7 bases, and 4 bases stayed unmatched. The germline gives CDR1 MNHEY, CDR2 SMNVEV (reference sequence). The CDR3 contains 14 residues.